The 10 T cell receptor beta chains below come from one sample, sequenced in a study of T cells after yellow fever vaccination (dated by TCRdb to between 2019 and 2020). The treatment or condition tag for this specimen amounts to: live attenuated yellow fever vaccine strain. The method was 5' RACE. Sequencing was performed on an Illumina HiSeq 2500. The raw public reads went through TCRdb reprocessing: fastp at Q25, MiXCR clone calling, in-frame beta chains kept. Each entry is one CDR3 protein sequence, shown with its most common DNA and genes. For this sample there are hundreds of thousands of distinct CDR3 sequences; roughly a fifth appear just once. Of the sample, around 16% is held by the ten largest clones. This sample comprised PBMCs, obtained 21 days after the first yellow fever vaccination. The origin of the receptors is a man between 18 and 35 years old who received the YFV17D yellow fever vaccine.

This clonotype was seen more than once but under ten times. The genes are TRBV7-9 and TRBJ1-6; TRBD1 agrees at 7 bases. The CDR3 sequence is 17 residues long. Germline loops: CDR1 SEHNR, CDR2 FQNEAQ (reference sequence). Losses at the gene ends were 5 bases for V and 0 bases for J; bases not matched to a gene: 7. The CDR3 DNA follows: TGTGCCAGCAGCGCCACGACAGGGCACTCCTATAATTCACCCCTCCACTTT. Translated: CASSATTGHSYNSPLHF.

V and J are TRBV12-3 or TRBV12-4 and TRBJ1-1; D uncertain. The CDR3 sequence is 14 residues long. V lost 0 bases and J 1 base, leaving 6 bases between the germline ends. CDR3 nucleotide sequence: TGTGCCAGCAGTTTAGCCCCTACGAACACTGAAGCTTTCTTT. Residues: CASSLAPTNTEAFF.

CDR3: CSPSSGDVGGYTF. The CDR3 DNA sequence: TGCAGTCCCTCTAGCGGGGACGTCGGAGGCTACACCTTC. This chain connects TRBV20-1 to TRBJ1-2; TRBD1 is a possible D gene (5 bases). The V gene lost 8 bases and the J gene lost 8 bases, with 21 bases spanning the gap. The CDR3 has 13 amino acids. Germline V lookup: CDR1 DFQATT, CDR2 SNEGSKA (reference sequence).

This clonotype was counted between two and nine times. The rearrangement links TRBV6-1 to TRBJ2-2; TRBD1 aligns across 11 bases. The V gene end was trimmed by 5 bases and the J gene end by 5 bases; junction bases not matched to a gene: 10. The CDR3 covers 17 residues. Germline CDR1 is MNHNS and CDR2 is SASEGT. CDR3 sequence reads: CASSPGQGASGTGELFF. The CDR3 bases are TGTGCCAGCAGTCCCGGACAGGGGGCTTCAGGAACCGGGGAGCTGTTTTTT.

The rearrangement joins TRBV7-9 to TRBJ2-2; D not certain. This CDR3 has 15 amino acids. With 6 bases removed from V and 4 bases from J, the gap between germline ends came to 15 bases. Germline loops: CDR1 SEHNR, CDR2 FQNEAQ (reference sequence). The CDR3 here is CASRPTVGVTGELFF. CDR3 in DNA: TGTGCCAGCAGGCCGACCGTCGGAGTCACCGGGGAGCTGTTTTTT.

For the CDR3, the DNA is TGTGCCAGCTCACCATTTTTCGGAGGGGGGGAGCAGTTCTTC. This codes for CASSPFFGGGEQFF. The V and J genes are TRBV18 and TRBJ2-1; perhaps D is TRBD1 or TRBD2 (6 bases each). There are 14 residues in the CDR3. Trimming cost V 2 bases and J 10 bases, with 15 bases left between them. CDR1 is KGHSH, CDR2 LQKENI, per germline.

The chain is built from TRBV7-9 and TRBJ2-1, with D tentatively TRBD2 (7 bases). From germline, CDR1 is SEHNR and CDR2 FQNEAQ (reference sequence). There are 15 residues in the CDR3. Trimming cost V 5 bases and J 3 bases, with 14 bases left between them. This chain's CDR3 is CASSPGGGGYNEQFF. For the CDR3, the DNA is TGTGCCAGCAGCCCTGGGGGCGGGGGCTACAATGAGCAGTTCTTC. Complete variable domain (other parts from reference TRBV7-9 and TRBJ2-1): DTGVSQNPRHKITKRGQNVTFRCDPISEHNRLYWYRQTLGQGPEFLTYFQNEAQLEKSRLLSDRFSAERPKGSFSTLEIQRTEQGDSAMYLCASSPGGGGYNEQFFGPGTRLTVL.

This clonotype turned up a few times. This sequence joins TRBV7-9 and TRBJ1-2; no clear D. Germline V gene sequence: CDR1 SEHNR, CDR2 FQNEAQ (reference sequence). CDR3 length: 11 amino acids. With 5 bases removed from V and 8 bases from J, the gap between germline ends came to 9 bases. The chain's CDR3 is CASSPEMGYTF. In nucleotides, the CDR3 is TGTGCCAGCAGCCCCGAGATGGGCTACACCTTC.

The chain combines TRBV12-3 or TRBV12-4 with TRBJ2-1; either TRBD1 or TRBD2 may supply D (6 bases each). CDR3 length: 14 amino acids. V gave up 7 bases and J gave up 3 bases, with 13 bases separating them. Written as DNA, the CDR3 is TGTGCCAGCACTGACCGGGGGCTCTACAATGAGCAGTTCTTC. Translated, it gives CASTDRGLYNEQFF.

This clonotype appeared many times. This chain joins TRBV20-1 and TRBJ2-7; the match to TRBD1 covers 8 bases. Germline V CDR1 and CDR2: DFQATT, SNEGSKA (reference sequence). V lost 2 bases and J lost 3; bases outside the gene matches: 6. This CDR3 contains 14 residues. CDR3 region: CSARPPDRDYEQYV. In DNA form, the CDR3 reads TGCAGTGCTAGACCACCGGACAGGGACTACGAGCAGTACGTC.